The TCR beta chain described here comes from a study of blood T cells in healthy people across ages. Regarding this clonotype: As yet, its antigen is unknown.

The CDR3 runs 17 residues. V shed 3 bases, J shed 8 bases, and the junction held 10 bases outside the gene matches. Germline CDR1 reads MGHRA; CDR2 reads YSYEKL. The authors ran a second PCR of 7 to 11 cycles using a sample-barcoded 5' primer and a J-beta primer mix. TCRdb fed the 5' RACE reads into MiXCR, producing one record per CDR3 protein. The data contain approximately 1.5 million distinct CDR3 sequences, approximately 39% of them singletons. Study-level results: Age showed a roughly linear inverse relationship with TCR beta diversity per million T cells. A greater number of naive CD4+ cells and higher diversity distinguished long-lived donors from aged donors.

Total RNA was extracted at no less than 5 micrograms per sample. The J gene is TRBJ2-1, the V gene TRBV4-1, with TRBD2 matching over 13 bases. This receptor was obtained from a woman aged 18-29 years in good health. Sequencing input: blood. The CDR3 region is CASSHSTSGGARYEQFF. Written as DNA, the CDR3 is TGCGCCAGCAGCCATTCTACTAGCGGGGGGGCCCGGTATGAGCAGTTCTTC.